This T cell receptor beta chain was observed in a study of blood T cell repertoires in COVID-19. Background on the study: There were acute and convalescent COVID-19 samples, and they came from the United States, Italy and Spain.

As originally analysed: Quantification of nucleated cells was approximated via reference gene primer amplification. Produced via immunoSEQ multiplex PCR; TCRdb's table is partial and in-frame only. The D gene and trimming were derived from the DNA, and the V and J assignments and clone size from that table. The sample consists of 250,000 or so clones, about 89% of them appearing once. The germline V gene encodes CDR1 SNHLY and CDR2 FYNNEI. Losses at the gene ends were 11 bases for V and 7 bases for J; bases not matched to a gene: 9. The CDR3 extends over 13 amino acids. Clinical histories supplied by participants themselves formed the basis of cohort assignment.

Material: PBMCs or T cells enriched from blood (not recorded which). The receptor comes from a woman aged 18-29 years who had recovered from COVID-19. V is TRBV2 and J is TRBJ2-1; the match to TRBD1 covers 9 bases. CDR3 region: CAQRDRGANEQFF. The CDR3, as DNA: TGTGCCCAGCGCGACAGGGGGGCGAATGAGCAGTTCTTC.